This T cell receptor beta chain was sequenced in a study of T-cell memory formation after mild COVID-19. Study findings and constraints: Within pre-infection memory, some responding clones were found, suggesting cross-reactive memory joined. Among contracting clones, CD4+ were mainly CM/EM and CD8+ enriched in EMRA. Contracting clones from day 15 to 85 had balanced CD4/CD8; later expanders favoured CD4+.

5'RACE with constant-segment primers yielded barcoded, UMI-tagged TCR alpha and TCR beta cDNA libraries. TCRdb independently ran MiXCR on the 5' RACE reads; one entry per CDR3 protein. The table records roughly 550,000 distinct CDR3 sequences, around 21% of them present only once. V was clipped by 3 bases and J by 6 bases; unmatched bases: 5. Germline CDR1 and CDR2: LGHDT and YNNKEL (reference sequence). The CDR3 is 15 residues long. This clonotype was detected a few times. The antigen remains undetermined. This clonotype was obtained from an adult woman who had mild COVID-19 (a few samples of this study predate the infection). Cell type and time point are not known. The sequenced sample was PBMCs or a T cell subset sorted from them (not recorded which). This sequence joins TRBV3-1 and TRBJ2-1; TRBD1 aligns across 10 bases. CDR3 loop: CASSQDRGIINEQFF. The CDR3 coding sequence is TGTGCCAGCAGCCAGGACAGGGGGATTATCAATGAGCAGTTCTTC.